These T cell receptor beta chains were read from a single sample in a study of spatial heterogeneity in lung cancer. From the 5' RACE reads, TCRdb called clonotypes with MiXCR, one entry per CDR3 protein. Of 7,500 to 9,000 distinct CDR3 sequences listed, around 9.7% are singletons. Sequences were derived from normal lung tissue next to the tumor, sampled at surgery. All receptors derive from a male donor with early-stage non-small cell lung cancer. The CDR3 runs from the conserved cysteine through the conserved F or W. The order of the fields is J gene, D gene, V gene, clone size, CDR3 DNA, CDR3 protein. D genes are given only for firm matches. Rows may omit the clone size; those that give it use once, few, many or a size class.

TRBJ2-6,NA,TRBV25-1,many,TGTGCCAGCTCGTTCGGTTGGGGGGCCGTCCTGACTTTC,CASSFGWGAVLTF
TRBJ1-1,NA,TRBV7-9,many,TGTGCCAGCAGCTTATACGGGAAAAACACTGAAGCTTTCTTT,CASSLYGKNTEAFF
TRBJ2-7,NA,TRBV27,few,TGTGCCAGCAGCAAAAAAGGGGGGGGGAGCTCCTACGAGCAGTACTTC,CASSKKGGGSSYEQYF
TRBJ1-2,TRBD1,TRBV28,few,TGTGCCAGCAGTCAGGGGGCAACCAACTATGGCTACACCTTC,CASSQGATNYGYTF
TRBJ1-2,NA,TRBV29-1,many,TGCAGCGTTGGAGGGAACGGCTACACCTTC,CSVGGNGYTF
TRBJ2-1,NA,TRBV18,many,TGTGCCAGCTCACCCCCTTCGGTGAGACCCGTTGAGCAGTTCTTC,CASSPPSVRPVEQFF
TRBJ2-3,NA,TRBV7-2,many,TGTGCCAGCAGCTTAGGGCTCCCCCGGCCAGATACGCAGTATTTT,CASSLGLPRPDTQYF
TRBJ2-6,NA,TRBV7-9,many,TGTGCCAGCAGCTTAGAGCGTATTACTTACCCCTCTGGGGCCAACGTCCTGACTTTC,CASSLERITYPSGANVLTF
TRBJ2-3,NA,TRBV12-3/TRBV12-4,many,TGTGCCAGCAGTTACGCCGGGGATACGCAGTATTTT,CASSYAGDTQYF
TRBJ2-3,TRBD2,TRBV28,many,TGTGCCAGCAGTCTGACGACTAGCGGGAGCACAGATACGCAGTATTTT,CASSLTTSGSTDTQYF
TRBJ2-5,NA,TRBV7-2,many,TGTGCCAGCAGCTTAGCGTCACCCCGGGAGACCCAGTACTTC,CASSLASPRETQYF
TRBJ2-2,TRBD2,TRBV7-9,many,TGTGCCAGCAGGCGTCATCTAGCGGGGGACACCGGGGAGCTGTTTTTT,CASRRHLAGDTGELFF
TRBJ2-3,NA,TRBV7-2,many,TGTGCCAGCAGCGTTAGCGACGGGACGCAGTATTTT,CASSVSDGTQYF
TRBJ1-2,NA,TRBV9,once,TGTGCCAGCAGCGTAGGCTTGACCGGCTACACCTTC,CASSVGLTGYTF
TRBJ2-3,NA,TRBV7-8,large,TGTGCCAGCAGCACCCAGACGACCACAGATACGCAGTATTTT,CASSTQTTTDTQYF
TRBJ2-7,TRBD1,TRBV27,few,TGTGCCAGCAGGCCCTCGACAGGGAACGAGCAGTACTTC,CASRPSTGNEQYF
TRBJ1-1,NA,TRBV4-3,many,TGCGCCAGCAGCCAAGACAGGCCCCCTATCAAAGCTTTCTTT,CASSQDRPPIKAFF
TRBJ1-1,NA,TRBV6-5,many,TGTGCCAGCAGTTACTCGAGAGGTTACCCGACTGAAGCTTTCTTT,CASSYSRGYPTEAFF
TRBJ2-3,NA,TRBV7-2,many,TGTGCCAGCAGCTTAGCGCCGGGACCCCTGGATACGCAGTATTTT,CASSLAPGPLDTQYF
TRBJ1-1,NA,TRBV4-3,many,TGCGCCAGCAGCCAAGTTCCGGGGTACACTGAAGCTTTCTTT,CASSQVPGYTEAFF
TRBJ1-4,NA,TRBV12-3/TRBV12-4,NA,TGTGCCAGCAGTTCAACGGGGATTAATGAAAAACTGTTTTTT,CASSSTGINEKLFF
TRBJ2-1,TRBD1,TRBV4-1,many,TGCGCCAGCAGCCAAGTCGATCGCAGGGGGACCGAGGAGCAGTTCTTC,CASSQVDRRGTEEQFF
TRBJ2-7,NA,TRBV5-1,many,TGCGCCAGCAGCTTGGGAGGGATCTACGAGCAGTACTTC,CASSLGGIYEQYF
TRBJ2-3,NA,TRBV28,medium-sized,TGTGCCAGCCAACCCCCAGTAACAGATACGCAGTATTTT,CASQPPVTDTQYF
TRBJ2-3,TRBD2,TRBV6-5,NA,TGTGCCAGCAGTTACTTCGGGGGGACAGATACGCAGTATTTT,CASSYFGGTDTQYF
TRBJ1-2,NA,TRBV2,many,TGTGCCAGCACCGACGTGCCAAGGCTTGGCTACACCTTC,CASTDVPRLGYTF
TRBJ2-5,NA,TRBV7-2,many,TGTGCCAGCAACCTAGGACTTGAAGAGACCCAGTACTTC,CASNLGLEETQYF
TRBJ2-3,TRBD1,TRBV27,many,TGTGCCAGCGCTCTGGACAGGGGTGACCCGAGCACAGATACGCAGTATTTT,CASALDRGDPSTDTQYF
TRBJ2-2,TRBD2,TRBV7-6,many,TGTGCCAGCAGCTTAGCTGCTAGCGGGAACACCGGGGAGCTGTTTTTT,CASSLAASGNTGELFF
TRBJ1-3,NA,TRBV20-1,many,TGCAGTGCTCCAGCCCAGGAAAGCTCTGGAAACACCATATATTTT,CSAPAQESSGNTIYF
TRBJ2-2,NA,TRBV6-2/TRBV6-3,many,TGTGCCAGCAGTTACTCACTAGACACCGGGGAGCTGTTTTTT,CASSYSLDTGELFF
TRBJ2-3,NA,TRBV4-1,medium-sized,TGCGCCAGCAGCCAAGCGGCTAGTCTGAGCACAGATACGCAGTATTTT,CASSQAASLSTDTQYF
TRBJ2-1,NA,TRBV3-1,many,TGTGCCAGCAGCCAAGAGGATAGGGCGGAGCAGTTCTTC,CASSQEDRAEQFF
TRBJ1-6,NA,TRBV15,many,TGTGCCACCTCGGACCGAACCTATAATTCACCCCTCCACTTT,CATSDRTYNSPLHF
TRBJ2-5,NA,TRBV12-3/TRBV12-4,many,TGTGCCAGCAGTTTACAGCCCACCCAAGAGACCCAGTACTTC,CASSLQPTQETQYF
TRBJ1-1,NA,TRBV9,medium-sized,TGTGCCAGCAGCGCCAACACGCACACTGAAGCTTTCTTT,CASSANTHTEAFF
TRBJ2-5,TRBD2,TRBV20-1,many,TGCAGTGCCCTAGTCATCGGGACTAGCGGGGGGGCCGGGGAGACCCAGTACTTC,CSALVIGTSGGAGETQYF
TRBJ2-5,TRBD1,TRBV28,few,TGTGCCAGCTCAAGGACAGGGACGCAAGAGACCCAGTACTTC,CASSRTGTQETQYF
TRBJ1-5,NA,TRBV7-2,many,TGTGCCAGCAGCTTAGATGATCAGCCCCAGCATTTT,CASSLDDQPQHF
TRBJ1-5,NA,TRBV4-1,medium-sized,TGCGCCAGCAGCCAGGATTCGGGCTCTGGGCTCAATCAGCCCCAGCATTTT,CASSQDSGSGLNQPQHF
TRBJ1-1,NA,TRBV20-1,many,TGCAGTGCTAGTTCGGCAGTGAACACTGAAGCTTTCTTT,CSASSAVNTEAFF
TRBJ2-2,NA,TRBV12-3/TRBV12-4,many,TGTGCCAGCAGCCCCCGGGGGGCTGACGGGGAGCTGTTTTTT,CASSPRGADGELFF
TRBJ1-5,NA,TRBV5-6,many,TGTGCCAGCAGTTTACCGGGACACAATCAGCCCCAGCATTTT,CASSLPGHNQPQHF
TRBJ2-2,NA,TRBV5-4,many,TGTGCCAGCAGCCCGACAGCTTTGAACACCGGGGAGCTGTTTTTT,CASSPTALNTGELFF
TRBJ1-4,NA,TRBV20-1,many,TGCAGTGCTAGTTCCGGACAGCGAGAAAAACTGTTTTTT,CSASSGQREKLFF
TRBJ2-3,TRBD1,TRBV3-1,large,TGTGCCAGCAGCCAAGCCCAGGGGGCAGAGTTGGATACGCAGTATTTT,CASSQAQGAELDTQYF
TRBJ1-5,NA,TRBV6-5,large,TGTGCCAGCAGGAGGACCGGGACAACGAGCAATCAGCCCCAGCATTTT,CASRRTGTTSNQPQHF
TRBJ1-1,NA,TRBV18,many,TGTGCCAGCTCACCAATCGGGCAGGTGAACACTGAAGCTTTCTTT,CASSPIGQVNTEAFF
TRBJ1-5,TRBD1,TRBV20-1,many,TGCAGTGCCCACCCCCCCGGGACAGCCAACAATCAGCCCCAGCATTTT,CSAHPPGTANNQPQHF
TRBJ2-3,TRBD1,TRBV7-9,many,TGTGCCAGCAGCGATGGACAGGGGGCCAGCACAGATACGCAGTATTTT,CASSDGQGASTDTQYF
TRBJ2-7,NA,TRBV20-1,medium-sized,TGCAGTGCCCCTCCCCGCCAGGCGGCCCAGGACGAGCAGTACTTC,CSAPPRQAAQDEQYF
TRBJ2-7,TRBD1,TRBV6-5,many,TGTGCCGGCCTGACAGGGGCCGCCGAGCAGTACTTC,CAGLTGAAEQYF
TRBJ2-3,NA,TRBV7-8,many,TGTGCCAGCAGCCCCCTGCAATACACAGATACGCAGTATTTT,CASSPLQYTDTQYF
TRBJ2-7,TRBD2,TRBV12-3/TRBV12-4,many,TGTGCCAGCAGTTTTAGCGGGAGGACCTACGAGCAGTACTTC,CASSFSGRTYEQYF